The table lists the clone carrying this T cell receptor (beta chain) with many counts. What it binds is not known. This record belongs to a study of CD8 T cells in ankylosing spondylitis. Findings of the study overall: Disease-linked clones reportedly concentrated significantly in matched ankylosing spondylitis synovial fluid. Among TCR beta sequences, a motif of roughly 8 highly homologous variants appeared characteristic of ankylosing spondylitis blood.

V was trimmed by 1 base and J by 0 bases, leaving 7 bases between them. This CDR3 region has 13 residues. In germline, CDR1 is DFQATT, CDR2 SNEGSKA (reference sequence). Quantitative 5'-RACE with molecular barcodes produced the TCR beta libraries. One entry per CDR3 protein results from TCRdb running MiXCR on the 5' RACE reads. The table shows under 150,000 distinct CDR3 sequences, with approximately 10% occurring only once. The gene calls are TRBV20-1 and TRBJ2-7; D gene uncertain. This sequence originates from a female donor with ankylosing spondylitis or in good health (not recorded which). Sequencing was carried out using blood, either unsorted or a sorted T cell fraction (not recorded which). The CDR3 DNA sequence: TGCAGTGCTAGAGTGGAGAACTCCTACGAGCAGTACTTC. Protein: CSARVENSYEQYF.